The sequence of this T cell receptor beta chain was determined in a study of shared clonotypes between healthy human individuals. Recent vaccinations or acute infections were absent in the healthy HIV-negative adult donors. V was clipped by 5 bases and J by 7 bases; unmatched bases: 6. Germline-derived CDR1 and CDR2 are SGHAT and FQNNGV. This CDR3 is built from 13 residues. At the deep level, the assay was run. Every subset's genomic DNA went evenly onto several immunoSEQ plates. The table came from immunoSEQ multiplex PCR; TCRdb's copy has only in-frame clones and leaves some out. The data hold about 980,000 clones, with over 60% observed a single time.

This receptor was taken from a man younger than 35 in good health. This chain links TRBV11-2 with TRBJ2-7; 9 bases agree with TRBD1. Source material: memory CD4+ T cells sorted from blood. Subset denoted: CD45RA-negative fraction. The CDR3 DNA sequence: TGTGCCAGCAGCCCCCAAGACAGGGGGGAGCAGTACTTC. This gives the protein CASSPQDRGEQYF.